Sequencing of this TCR beta chain was carried out in a study of control samples from healthy donors and cancer patients. Only one count was recorded for this clone. The CDR3 has 14 residues. Trimming cost V 4 bases and J 10 bases, with 17 bases left between them. CDR1 SGHNT and CDR2 YENEEA come from the germline V gene. Data came from immunoSEQ multiplex PCR; TCRdb stores just in-frame clones and leaves some out. Among 30,000 to 35,000 clones listed, roughly nine tenths were seen once. The sequencing sample was made of PBMCs. The clonotype originates from a middle-aged woman with lung cancer. The chain uses TRBV11-3 and TRBJ2-1; D is perhaps TRBD2 (5 bases). CDR3 region: CASSSRTQAAEQFF. The CDR3 coding sequence is TGTGCCAGCAGCTCCCGGACGCAAGCGGCGGAGCAGTTCTTC.